This paragraph covers one T cell receptor beta chain sequence. What it binds is not known. Sequencing was performed with immunoSEQ multiplex PCR; in TCRdb, only in-frame clones are kept and a portion is missing. The repertoire holds 100,000 to 150,000 clones, approximately 90% seen once, with about 1.1% in the top ten. This entry belongs to a study of T cell responses to AZD1222 COVID-19 vaccine. Overall study findings and caveats: Possibly, clonal diversity was underestimated; donors were largely white British and included more females. The study sampled repertoires only after the peak T cell response.

The CDR3 runs 13 residues. The V gene's germline CDR1 is ENHRY and CDR2 SYGVKD. Trimming left V 10 bases short and J 0 bases short, with 9 bases between. Second doses at about 4 or about 12 weeks were pooled. The genes are TRBV10-3 and TRBJ1-4; D is unclear. The input for sequencing was peripheral blood, taken 28 days after the second AZD1222 dose. The sequence was obtained from an adult who received the AZD1222 COVID-19 vaccine. The CDR3 DNA sequence: TGTGCCACCGGAGGTGCAACTAATGAAAAACTGTTTTTT. Translated, it gives CATGGATNEKLFF.